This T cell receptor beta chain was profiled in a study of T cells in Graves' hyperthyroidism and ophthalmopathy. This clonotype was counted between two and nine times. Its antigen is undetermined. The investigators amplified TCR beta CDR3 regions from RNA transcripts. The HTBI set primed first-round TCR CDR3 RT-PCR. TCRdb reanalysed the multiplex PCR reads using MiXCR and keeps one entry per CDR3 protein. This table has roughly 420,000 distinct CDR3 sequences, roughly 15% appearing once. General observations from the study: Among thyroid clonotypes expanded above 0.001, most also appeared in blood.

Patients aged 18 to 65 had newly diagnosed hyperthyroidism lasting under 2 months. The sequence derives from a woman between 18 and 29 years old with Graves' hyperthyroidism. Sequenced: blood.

CDR3 DNA: TGTGCCAGCAGCCCAGTTCCGAACACTGAAGCTTTCTTT. Translating gives CASSPVPNTEAFF. This chain uses TRBV7-3 with TRBJ1-1; D gene uncertain. CDR1 and CDR2 from the germline V gene are SGHTA and FQGTGA. The V gene lost 5 bases and the J gene lost 1 base, with 8 bases spanning the gap. This CDR3 comprises 13 residues. Based on the CDR3 plus reference TRBV7-3 and TRBJ1-1, the full variable domain is GAGVSQTPSNKVTEKGKYVELRCDPISGHTALYWYRQSLGQGPEFLIYFQGTGAADDSGLPNDRFFAVRPEGSVSTLKIQRTERGDSAVYLCASSPVPNTEAFFGQGTRLTVV.